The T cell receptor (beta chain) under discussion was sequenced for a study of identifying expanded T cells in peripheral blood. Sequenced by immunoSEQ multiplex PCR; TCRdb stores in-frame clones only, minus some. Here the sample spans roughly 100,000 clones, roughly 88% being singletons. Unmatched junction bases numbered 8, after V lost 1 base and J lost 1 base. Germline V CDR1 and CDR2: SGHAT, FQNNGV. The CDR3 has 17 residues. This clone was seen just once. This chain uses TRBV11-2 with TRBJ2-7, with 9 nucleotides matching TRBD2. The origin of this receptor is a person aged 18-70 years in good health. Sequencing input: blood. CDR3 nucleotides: TGTGCCAGCAGCTTAGGATCCCAGCTAGCGGGATCCTACGAGCAGTACTTC. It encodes CASSLGSQLAGSYEQYF.